The clone carrying this TCR beta chain was detected ten times or more. The target antigen is unknown. The data were taken from a study of T-cell reconstitution after alpha-beta-depleted transplantation in children. General observations from the study: Roughly two months post-transplant, alpha-beta T cells reportedly originated from several hundred graft clones that had expanded.

The germline V gene has CDR1 SGHRS and CDR2 YFSETQ. The CDR3 contains 15 residues. V shed 1 base, J shed 6 bases, and the junction held 8 bases outside the gene matches. Researchers prepared the TCRbeta library using unique molecular identifiers, the study reports. TCRdb fed the PCR reads into MiXCR, producing one record per CDR3 protein. The sample consists of approximately 290,000 distinct CDR3 sequences, roughly 12% of them appearing once. This TCR derives from a male patient aged 2 to 9 who had a stem cell transplant for chronic granulomatous disease, so the T cells may come from the graft donor. The chain couples TRBV5-1 to TRBJ2-7, with 9 bases fitting TRBD1. This material consisted of peripheral blood, taken 180 days after TCRalphabeta/CD19-depleted stem cell transplant. The chain's CDR3 is CASSLYVSTGGEQYF. The CDR3 bases are TGCGCCAGCAGCTTGTATGTATCGACAGGGGGCGAGCAGTACTTC.